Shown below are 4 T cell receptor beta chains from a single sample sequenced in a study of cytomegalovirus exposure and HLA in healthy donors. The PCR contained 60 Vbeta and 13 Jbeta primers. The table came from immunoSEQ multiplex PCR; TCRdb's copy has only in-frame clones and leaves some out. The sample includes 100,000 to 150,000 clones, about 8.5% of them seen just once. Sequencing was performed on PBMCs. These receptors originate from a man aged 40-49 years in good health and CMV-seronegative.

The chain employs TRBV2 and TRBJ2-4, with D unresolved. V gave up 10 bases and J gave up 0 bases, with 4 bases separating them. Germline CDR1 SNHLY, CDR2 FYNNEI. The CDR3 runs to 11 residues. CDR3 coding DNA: TGTGCCACCGTAGCCAAAAACATTCAGTACTTC. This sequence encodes CATVAKNIQYF.

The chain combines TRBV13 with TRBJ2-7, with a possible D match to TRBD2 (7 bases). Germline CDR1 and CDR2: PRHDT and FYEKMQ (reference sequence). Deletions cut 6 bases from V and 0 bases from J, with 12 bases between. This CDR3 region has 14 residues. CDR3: CASSPGGPSYEQYF. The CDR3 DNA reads TGTGCCAGCAGTCCCGGGGGGCCCTCCTACGAGCAGTACTTC.

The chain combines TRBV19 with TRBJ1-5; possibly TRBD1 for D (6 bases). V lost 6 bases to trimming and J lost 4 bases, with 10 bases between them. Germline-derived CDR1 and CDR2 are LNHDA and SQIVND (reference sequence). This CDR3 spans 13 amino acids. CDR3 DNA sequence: TGTGCCAGTAGCCGGGACAAAAATCAGCCCCAGCATTTT. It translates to CASSRDKNQPQHF.

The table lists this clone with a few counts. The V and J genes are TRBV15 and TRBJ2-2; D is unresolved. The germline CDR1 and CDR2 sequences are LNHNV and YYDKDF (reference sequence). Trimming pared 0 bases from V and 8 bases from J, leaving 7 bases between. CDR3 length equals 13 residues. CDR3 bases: TGTGCCACCAGCAGAGATCAGGCAGGGGAGCTGTTTTTT. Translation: CATSRDQAGELFF.